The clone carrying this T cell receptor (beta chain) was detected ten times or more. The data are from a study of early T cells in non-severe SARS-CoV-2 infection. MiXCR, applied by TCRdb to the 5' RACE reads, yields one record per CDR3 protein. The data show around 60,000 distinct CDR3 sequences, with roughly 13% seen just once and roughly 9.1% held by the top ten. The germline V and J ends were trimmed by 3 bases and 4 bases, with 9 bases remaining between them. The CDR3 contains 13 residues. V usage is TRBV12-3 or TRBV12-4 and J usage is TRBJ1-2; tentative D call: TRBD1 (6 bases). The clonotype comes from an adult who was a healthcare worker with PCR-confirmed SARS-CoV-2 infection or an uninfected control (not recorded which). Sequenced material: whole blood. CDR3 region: CASSFTGSYGYTF. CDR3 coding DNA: TGTGCCAGCAGTTTTACAGGGTCCTATGGCTACACCTTC.